This passage covers 28 T cell receptor beta chains from one sample sequenced in a study of blood T cells in healthy people across ages. Primers used in a second PCR of roughly 6 to 12 cycles were a sample-barcoded 5' primer and a J-beta primer mix. TCRdb fed the 5' RACE reads into MiXCR, producing one record per CDR3 protein. Of some 1 million distinct CDR3 sequences listed, 35% to 50% are singletons. The specimen was blood. All receptors come from a woman aged 55-70 years in good health.

The J gene is TRBJ2-5, the V gene TRBV19; D may correspond to TRBD1 or TRBD2 (6 bases each). The germline V gene encodes CDR1 LNHDA and CDR2 SQIVND (reference sequence). CDR3 length: 13 residues. Trimming shortened V by 4 bases and J by 4 bases, and 10 bases separated the two germline ends. The CDR3 DNA reads TGTGCCAGTAGTACGGGGGCCCGAGAGACCCAGTACTTC. Its protein product is CASSTGARETQYF.

This clonotype was recorded many times. V usage is TRBV20-1 and J usage is TRBJ2-3; 9 bases match TRBD2. The CDR3 has 15 residues. Germline V gene sequence: CDR1 DFQATT, CDR2 SNEGSKA (reference sequence). V lost 5 bases, J lost 0 bases, and 6 bases stayed unmatched. The CDR3, as DNA: TGCAGTGCTTTAGGGACTAGCAGTAGCACAGATACGCAGTATTTT. Protein: CSALGTSSSTDTQYF.

The table lists this clonotype with a few counts. V is TRBV6-6 and J is TRBJ2-7, with 8 bases matching TRBD1. There are 15 residues in the CDR3. Germline V gives CDR1 MNHNY, CDR2 SVGAGI (reference sequence). Trimming cost V 7 bases and J 1 base; bases outside gene matches: 9. The CDR3 region is CASKPDRGASYEQYF. CDR3 nucleotide sequence: TGTGCCAGCAAACCTGACAGGGGAGCATCCTACGAGCAGTACTTC.

A few counts support this clonotype. The chain couples TRBV12-3 or TRBV12-4 to TRBJ1-4; 8 positions agree with TRBD1. This CDR3 has 14 residues. V trimming: 7 bases; J trimming: 2 bases; junction bases outside the gene matches: 3. CDR3 protein: CASNSGGTNEKLFF. The CDR3 DNA is TGTGCCAGCAATTCAGGGGGCACTAATGAAAAACTGTTTTTT.

This chain connects TRBV5-1 to TRBJ2-3; 7 positions match TRBD1. The CDR3 loop spans 14 amino acids. The V segment lost 2 bases and the J segment 2 bases; nucleotides outside the gene matches: 2. Looked up from germline, CDR1 is SGHRS and CDR2 is YFSETQ. As DNA, the CDR3 is TGCGCCAGCAGCTTCCAGGGGGTCACAGATACGCAGTATTTT. It encodes CASSFQGVTDTQYF.

There are a few counts of this clonotype. The genes are TRBV9 and TRBJ2-3; tentative D call: TRBD2 (6 bases). Germline CDR1 is SGDLS and CDR2 is YYNGEE. The CDR3 is made up of 15 amino acids. The V and J ends lost 0 bases and 0 bases respectively, with 8 bases between them. The DNA for the CDR3 is TGTGCCAGCAGCGTAGAGGGGACTAGCACAGATACGCAGTATTTT. This translates into CASSVEGTSTDTQYF. The variable domain in full, with the rest retrieved from reference TRBV9 and TRBJ2-3, is DSGVTQTPKHLITATGQRVTLRCSPRSGDLSVYWYQQSLDQGLQFLIQYYNGEERAKGNILERFSAQQFPDLHSELNLSSLELGDSALYFCASSVEGTSTDTQYFGPGTRLTVL.

The chain recombines TRBV2 with TRBJ2-1; D is tentatively TRBD1 or TRBD2 (7 bases each). The germline V and J ends were trimmed by 8 bases and 3 bases, with 17 bases remaining between them. Per the germline V gene, CDR1 is SNHLY and CDR2 is FYNNEI. The CDR3 is 15 residues long. The CDR3 spells CASRQGGGSYNEQFF. DNA for the CDR3: TGTGCCAGCCGCCAGGGGGGCGGGAGCTACAATGAGCAGTTCTTC.

This clonotype was counted only a few times. The chain uses TRBV4-2 and TRBJ2-5; D perhaps matches TRBD2 (6 bases). V gave up 1 base and J gave up 3 bases, with 9 bases separating them. Germline V CDR1 and CDR2: LGHNA, YNFKEQ. This CDR3 has 14 residues. CDR3 residues: CASSQVGEEETQYF. The CDR3 bases are TGTGCCAGCAGCCAAGTAGGGGAGGAAGAGACCCAGTACTTC.

This clonotype has a handful of counts. This sequence joins TRBV7-2 and TRBJ2-5, with D maybe TRBD2 (6 bases). Trimming removed 8 bases at V and 7 bases at J, with 11 bases between. CDR3 length: 11 residues. CDR1 SGHTA and CDR2 FQGNSA come from the germline V gene. CDR3 nucleotides: TGTGCCAGCCATGGGGGAGGGACCCAGTACTTC. It yields the protein CASHGGGTQYF.

This clonotype was observed a handful of times. This chain connects TRBV21-1 to TRBJ2-5; TRBD1 reflects the table's D call only, with no check against the DNA. TRBV21-1 is classified as a pseudogene. This CDR3 is 13 amino acids long. CDR3 region: CASSTSGEETQYF. The CDR3 DNA follows: TGTGCCAGCAGCACATCGGGGGAAGAGACCCAGTACTTC.

The rearrangement uses TRBV28 and TRBJ2-7, with D hard to call. This CDR3 has 15 amino acids. Germline CDR1 MDHEN, CDR2 SYDVKM. V lost 4 bases, J lost 3 bases, and 16 bases lay in between. CDR3 coding DNA: TGTGCCAGCAGTTCGGAACCTCCTAGTGACTACGAGCAGTACTTC. Protein sequence: CASSSEPPSDYEQYF. The whole variable domain, filled in from reference TRBV28 and TRBJ2-7, reads DVKVTQSSRYLVKRTGEKVFLECVQDMDHENMFWYRQDPGLGLRLIYFSYDVKMKEKGDIPEGYSVSREKKERFSLILESASTNQTSMYLCASSSEPPSDYEQYFGPGTRLTVT.

The chain recombines TRBV20-1 with TRBJ1-4, with D maybe TRBD1 (6 bases). V was trimmed by 5 bases and J by 4 bases, leaving 17 bases between them. This CDR3 is 15 amino acids long. Germline V gives CDR1 DFQATT, CDR2 SNEGSKA (reference sequence). This CDR3 reads CSAPRGPGLNEKLFF. CDR3 nucleotides: TGCAGTGCTCCCAGGGGTCCAGGCCTTAATGAAAAACTGTTTTTT.

This chain uses TRBV18 with TRBJ2-7; no reliable D call. CDR1 and CDR2 from the germline V gene are KGHSH and LQKENI. The CDR3 spans 16 residues. Between the trimmed V and J ends, which lost 0 bases and 2 bases, there was a span of 14 bases. The CDR3 DNA reads TGTGCCAGCTCACCACCGATGGGTGTGGGGACCTACGAGCAGTACTTC. This codes for CASSPPMGVGTYEQYF.

Here the CDR3 DNA reads TGTGCCAGCAGCCAACTGGCGAGGGATATTGGCGAGCAGTACTTC. Translated, it gives CASSQLARDIGEQYF. The J gene is TRBJ2-7, the V gene TRBV14, with D possibly matching TRBD2 (5 bases). V dropped 2 bases and J dropped 6 bases, with 17 bases sitting between them. The CDR3 contains 15 residues. Per the germline V gene, CDR1 is SGHDN and CDR2 is FVKESK.

The CDR3 is CASSPDRAGDTQYF. CDR3 DNA: TGTGCCAGCAGCCCGGACAGGGCCGGAGATACGCAGTATTTT. This chain joins TRBV12-3 or TRBV12-4 and TRBJ2-3; 8 bases match TRBD1. Germline trimming cut 6 bases from V and 5 bases from J; bases unmatched to any gene: 7. This CDR3 region has 14 residues.

The chain combines TRBV2 with TRBJ1-6; D unclear. The germline CDR1 and CDR2 sequences are SNHLY and FYNNEI. The CDR3 runs to 15 residues. V was cut by 9 bases and J by 0 bases, with 12 bases left in between. The CDR3: CASRIRSSYNSPLHF. In DNA, the CDR3 is TGTGCCAGTCGTATTAGGAGCTCCTATAATTCACCCCTCCACTTT.

In DNA, the CDR3 is TGCAGTGCTTTAACCTCCGGGACTAGCGCCCACCCTAGCACAGATACGCAGTATTTT. Translated: CSALTSGTSAHPSTDTQYF. V is TRBV20-1 and J is TRBJ2-3, with TRBD2 identical over 10 bases. CDR1 DFQATT and CDR2 SNEGSKA come from the germline V gene (reference sequence). The CDR3 consists of 19 residues. The junction had 17 bases not matched to a gene; V was cut back by 5 bases and J by 0 bases.

The chain uses TRBV30 and TRBJ2-1, with 11 bases lining up with TRBD1. With 0 bases clipped from V and 9 bases from J, the junction kept 7 bases outside the gene matches. This CDR3 has 15 amino acids. CDR1 is GTSNPN and CDR2 is SVGIG in the germline V gene (reference sequence). The CDR3 sequence: CAWSVEDRGRGEQFF. As DNA, the CDR3 is TGTGCCTGGAGTGTAGAGGACAGGGGGCGAGGTGAGCAGTTCTTC.

This clonotype was picked up a small number of times. The V gene is TRBV28, the J gene TRBJ2-7; D call uncertain. The V end was cut by 6 bases, the J end by 2 bases, with 14 bases between. This CDR3 has 14 residues. From germline, CDR1 is MDHEN and CDR2 SYDVKM. The CDR3: CASSPPSNTYEQYF. CDR3 coding DNA: TGTGCCAGCAGCCCCCCCAGCAACACCTACGAGCAGTACTTC.

Remarks on this clonotype: A read error may be the cause here, since a much bigger clone is one base away. The chain recombines TRBV20-1 with TRBJ1-2; D call uncertain. Trimming removed 6 bases at V and 7 bases at J, with 15 bases between. The germline V gene has CDR1 DFQATT and CDR2 SNEGSKA (reference sequence). The CDR3 has 12 amino acids. The CDR3 reads CSAGRQGCGYTF. DNA of the CDR3: TGCAGTGCAGGCCGACAAGGCTGTGGCTACACCTTC.

V and J are TRBV3-1 and TRBJ2-7, with D unresolved. Trimming removed 1 base at V and 7 bases at J, with 17 bases between. Germline V gene data show CDR1 as LGHDT and CDR2 as YNNKEL (reference sequence). CDR3 size: 15 residues. The CDR3 loop is CASSQAPSVWNEQYF. CDR3 nucleotides: TGTGCCAGCAGCCAAGCACCTAGTGTTTGGAATGAGCAGTACTTC.

The chain carries TRBV11-2 and TRBJ1-4; D remains unclear. The germline gives CDR1 SGHAT, CDR2 FQNNGV. Between the trimmed V and J ends, which lost 4 bases and 0 bases, there was a span of 12 bases. The CDR3 loop spans 16 amino acids. For the CDR3, the DNA is TGTGCCAGCAGCTCCTACCCGAGAGCAACTAATGAAAAACTGTTTTTT. Its protein product is CASSSYPRATNEKLFF.

The CDR3 sequence is CASSQERLGVNEQFF. The CDR3 region has the DNA TGCGCCAGCAGCCAAGAGAGACTGGGAGTCAATGAGCAGTTCTTC. This chain connects TRBV4-1 to TRBJ2-1, with D perhaps TRBD2 (5 bases). The CDR3 spans 15 residues. Germline V gene sequence: CDR1 MGHRA, CDR2 YSYEKL. With 0 bases removed from V and 6 bases from J, the gap between germline ends came to 12 bases.

This chain uses TRBV5-1 with TRBJ2-5; possibly TRBD1 or TRBD2 for D (5 bases each). Germline V gives CDR1 SGHRS, CDR2 YFSETQ. The V gene lost 4 bases and the J gene lost 11 bases, with 18 bases spanning the gap. The CDR3 runs to 13 residues. The CDR3 nucleotides are TGCGCCAGCAGCGTGGAGAGCGTGGGGGAGCAGTACTTC. It encodes CASSVESVGEQYF.

J is TRBJ2-1 and V is TRBV9, with D tentatively TRBD1 (5 bases). V was trimmed by 3 bases and J by 1 base, leaving 11 bases between them. Germline CDR1 and CDR2: SGDLS and YYNGEE. The CDR3 is 15 amino acids. CDR3 bases: TGTGCCAGCAGCGCAGGGTCCGGGTCCTACAATGAGCAGTTCTTC. It codes for CASSAGSGSYNEQFF.

This clonotype was detected only a few times. This chain joins TRBV28 and TRBJ2-5; a possible D gene is TRBD1 (6 bases). The V gene lost 6 bases and the J gene lost 2 bases, with 16 bases spanning the gap. The CDR3 contains 15 residues. Germline V lookup: CDR1 MDHEN, CDR2 SYDVKM. The CDR3 spells CASRLDRYPQETQYF. Here the CDR3 DNA reads TGTGCCAGCAGATTAGACAGGTACCCTCAAGAGACCCAGTACTTC.

This clonotype was seen only a few times. The chain has TRBV6-5 and TRBJ2-7; D is unclear. V shed 2 bases and J shed 6 bases, with 14 bases lying between them. The CDR3 contains 14 residues. CDR1 MNHEY and CDR2 SVGAGI come from the germline V gene. CDR3 nucleotide sequence: TGTGCCAGCAGTTACGACGCCGAAGTACTCGAGCAGTACTTC. The encoded protein is CASSYDAEVLEQYF.

The chain uses TRBV2 and TRBJ2-3, with D tentatively TRBD2 (6 bases). The CDR3 has 13 amino acids. Deletions cut 8 bases from V and 8 bases from J, with 17 bases between. Germline V gives CDR1 SNHLY, CDR2 FYNNEI. The CDR3 loop reads CASAGRSGGTQYF. The CDR3 coding sequence is TGTGCCAGCGCGGGACGTTCTGGGGGTACGCAGTATTTT.